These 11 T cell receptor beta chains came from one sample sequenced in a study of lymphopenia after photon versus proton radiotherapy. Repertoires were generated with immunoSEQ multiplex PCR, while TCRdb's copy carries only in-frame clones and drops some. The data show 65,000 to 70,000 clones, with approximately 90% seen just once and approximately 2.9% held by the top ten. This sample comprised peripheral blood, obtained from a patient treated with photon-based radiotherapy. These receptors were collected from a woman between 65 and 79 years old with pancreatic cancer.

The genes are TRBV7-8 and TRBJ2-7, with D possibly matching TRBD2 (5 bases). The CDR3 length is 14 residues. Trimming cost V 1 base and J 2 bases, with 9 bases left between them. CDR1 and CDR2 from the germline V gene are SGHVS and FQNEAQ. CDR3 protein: CASSLERVTYEQYF. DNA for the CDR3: TGTGCCAGCAGCTTAGAGAGGGTTACCTACGAGCAGTACTTC.

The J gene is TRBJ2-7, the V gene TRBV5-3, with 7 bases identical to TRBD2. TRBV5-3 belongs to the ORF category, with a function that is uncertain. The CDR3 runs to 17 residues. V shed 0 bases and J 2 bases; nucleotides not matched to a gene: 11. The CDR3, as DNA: TGTGCCAGAAGCTTGGATGCGGGAGAAGACCTAACCTACGAGCAGTACTTC. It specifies CARSLDAGEDLTYEQYF.

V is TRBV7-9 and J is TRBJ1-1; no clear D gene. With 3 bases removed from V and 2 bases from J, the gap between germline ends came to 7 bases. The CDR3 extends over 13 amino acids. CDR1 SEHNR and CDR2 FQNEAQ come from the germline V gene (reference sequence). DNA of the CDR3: TGTGCCAGCAGCTTCCGCAGCAACACTGAAGCTTTCTTT. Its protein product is CASSFRSNTEAFF.

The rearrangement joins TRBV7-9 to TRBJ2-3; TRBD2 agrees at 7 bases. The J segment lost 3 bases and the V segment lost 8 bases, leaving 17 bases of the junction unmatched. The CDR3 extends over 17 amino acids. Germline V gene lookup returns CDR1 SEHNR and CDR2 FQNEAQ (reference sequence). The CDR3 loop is CASGPLRGRARTDTQYF. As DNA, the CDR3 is TGTGCCAGCGGACCCCTCCGAGGGAGGGCCAGGACAGATACGCAGTATTTT.

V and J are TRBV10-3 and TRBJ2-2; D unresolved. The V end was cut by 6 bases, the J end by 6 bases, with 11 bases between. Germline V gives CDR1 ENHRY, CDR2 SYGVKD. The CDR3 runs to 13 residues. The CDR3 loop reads CAISRDPSGELFF. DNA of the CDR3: TGTGCCATCAGCCGAGACCCCTCCGGGGAGCTGTTTTTT.

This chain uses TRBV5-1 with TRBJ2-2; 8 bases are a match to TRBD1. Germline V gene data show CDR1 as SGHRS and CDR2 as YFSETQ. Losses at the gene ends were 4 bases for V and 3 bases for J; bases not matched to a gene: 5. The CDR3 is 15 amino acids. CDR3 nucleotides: TGCGCCAGCAGCAACGGACAGGGTGACACCGGGGAGCTGTTTTTT. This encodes CASSNGQGDTGELFF.

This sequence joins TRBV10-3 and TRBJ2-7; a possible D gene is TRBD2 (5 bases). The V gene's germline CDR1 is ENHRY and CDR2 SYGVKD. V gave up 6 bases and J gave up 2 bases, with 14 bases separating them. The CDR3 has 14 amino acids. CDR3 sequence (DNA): TGTGCCATCAGACGAGCGGACGGACCCTACGAGCAGTACTTC. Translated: CAIRRADGPYEQYF.

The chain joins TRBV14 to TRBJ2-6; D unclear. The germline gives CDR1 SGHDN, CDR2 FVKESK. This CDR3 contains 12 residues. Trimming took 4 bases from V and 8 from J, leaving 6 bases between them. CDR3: CASSPLSNVLTF. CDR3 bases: TGTGCCAGCAGCCCCCTTTCCAACGTCCTGACTTTC.

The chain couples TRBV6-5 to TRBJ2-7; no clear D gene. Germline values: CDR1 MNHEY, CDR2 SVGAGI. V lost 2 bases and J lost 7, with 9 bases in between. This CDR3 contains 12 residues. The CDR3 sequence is CASSYSLGEQYF. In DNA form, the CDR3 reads TGTGCCAGCAGTTACAGTTTGGGGGAGCAGTACTTC.

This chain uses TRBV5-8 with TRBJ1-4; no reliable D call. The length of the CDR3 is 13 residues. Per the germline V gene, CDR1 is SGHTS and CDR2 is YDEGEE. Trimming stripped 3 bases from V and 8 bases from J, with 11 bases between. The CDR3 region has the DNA TGTGCCAGCAGCTATGGGCGGGGAGAAAAACTGTTTTTT. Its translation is CASSYGRGEKLFF. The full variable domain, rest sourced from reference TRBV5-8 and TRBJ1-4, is EAGVTQSPTHLIKTRGQQATLRCSPISGHTSVYWYQQALGLGLQFLLWYDEGEERNRGNFPPRFSGRQFPNYSSELNVNALELEDSALYLCASSYGRGEKLFFGSGTQLSVL.

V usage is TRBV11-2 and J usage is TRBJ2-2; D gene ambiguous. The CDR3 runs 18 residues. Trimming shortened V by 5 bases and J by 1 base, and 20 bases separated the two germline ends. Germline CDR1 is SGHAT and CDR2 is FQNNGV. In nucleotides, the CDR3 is TGTGCCAGCAGCCCCCAAGGTACTGCCGGTAGGAACACCGGGGAGCTGTTTTTT. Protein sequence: CASSPQGTAGRNTGELFF. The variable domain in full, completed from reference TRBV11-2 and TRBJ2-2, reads EAGVAQSPRYKIIEKRQSVAFWCNPISGHATLYWYQQILGQGPKLLIQFQNNGVVDDSQLPKDRFSAERLKGVDSTLKIQPAKLEDSAVYLCASSPQGTAGRNTGELFFGEGSRLTVL.